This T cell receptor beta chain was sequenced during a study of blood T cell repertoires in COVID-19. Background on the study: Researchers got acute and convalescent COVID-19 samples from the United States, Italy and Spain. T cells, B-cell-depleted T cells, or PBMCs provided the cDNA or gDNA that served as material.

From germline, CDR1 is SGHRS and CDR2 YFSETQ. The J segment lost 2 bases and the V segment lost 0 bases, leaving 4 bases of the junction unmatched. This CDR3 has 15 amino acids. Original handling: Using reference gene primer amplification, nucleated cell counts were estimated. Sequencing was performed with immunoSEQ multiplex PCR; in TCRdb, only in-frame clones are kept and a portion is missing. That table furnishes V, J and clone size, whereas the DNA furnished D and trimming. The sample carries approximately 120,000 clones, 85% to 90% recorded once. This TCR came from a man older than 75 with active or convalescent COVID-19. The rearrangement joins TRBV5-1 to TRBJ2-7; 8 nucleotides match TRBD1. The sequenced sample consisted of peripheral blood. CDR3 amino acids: CASSLAGTGPYEQYF. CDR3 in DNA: TGCGCCAGCAGCTTGGCCGGGACAGGTCCCTACGAGCAGTACTTC.